This T cell receptor beta chain was obtained from a study of siplizumab effects on memory and regulatory T cells. Study conclusions and caveats: Among sequences traceable to unstimulated CD4+ memory cells, alloreactive ones were significantly reduced by siplizumab. Contribution to the alloresponse seemed major for naive T cells, which also seemed more diverse than memory cells. A mean of around 69% of mappable alloreactive CD4+ clones were Treg-derived with siplizumab, compared with about 28% in controls. Proliferating siplizumab-culture Treg suppressive function went unconfirmed.

Concerning this clone itself: The antigen remains undetermined.

Sequencing was performed with immunoSEQ multiplex PCR; in TCRdb, only in-frame clones are kept and a portion is missing. The data show about 110,000 clones, around 90% seen once. The trim removed 2 bases at V and 7 bases at J, leaving 6 bases unmatched. The CDR3 runs 13 residues. The germline CDR1 and CDR2 sequences are GTSNPN and SVGIG (reference sequence). Sequenced sample: Tregs sorted from blood. The V call is TRBV30, the J call TRBJ1-1; 8 positions agree with TRBD1. The receptor's source is a human donor in good health. The CDR3 is CAWSLPDRVEAFF. The CDR3 DNA is TGTGCCTGGAGTCTCCCGGACAGGGTTGAAGCTTTCTTT.